This T cell receptor (beta chain) was sequenced during a study of cytotoxic CD8 clonotypes in ibrutinib-treated CLL. Produced via immunoSEQ multiplex PCR; TCRdb's table is partial and in-frame only. The profile shows 60,000 to 95,000 clones, 70% to 90% of them singletons. The TCR originated in a human donor with chronic lymphocytic leukemia. This specimen was PBMCs, taken after 24 months of ibrutinib treatment.

This chain's CDR3 is CASSPTGTNQPQHF. The CDR3 DNA follows: TGCGCCAGCAGCCCGACGGGAACTAATCAGCCCCAGCATTTT. This chain joins TRBV5-1 and TRBJ1-5, with no clear D. CDR3 length: 14 amino acids. Germline CDR1 reads SGHRS; CDR2 reads YFSETQ. V was shortened by 4 bases and J by 4 bases, with 12 bases between the two germline ends.